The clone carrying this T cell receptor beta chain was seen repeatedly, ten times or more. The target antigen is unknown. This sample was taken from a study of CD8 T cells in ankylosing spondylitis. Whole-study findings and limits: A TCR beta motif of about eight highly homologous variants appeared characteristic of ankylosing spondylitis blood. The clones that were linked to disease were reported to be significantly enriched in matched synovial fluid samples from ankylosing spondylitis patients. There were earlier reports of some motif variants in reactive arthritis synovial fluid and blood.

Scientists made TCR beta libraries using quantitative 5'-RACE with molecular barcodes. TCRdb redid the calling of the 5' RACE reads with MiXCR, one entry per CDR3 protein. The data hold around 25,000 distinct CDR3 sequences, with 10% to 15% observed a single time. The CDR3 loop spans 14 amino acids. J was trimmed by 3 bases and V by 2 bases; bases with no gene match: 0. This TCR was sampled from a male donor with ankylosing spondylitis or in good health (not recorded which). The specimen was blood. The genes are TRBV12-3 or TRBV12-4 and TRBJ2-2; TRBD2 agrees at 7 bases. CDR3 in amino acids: CASSLRGDTGELFF. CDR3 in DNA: TGTGCCAGCAGTTTACGGGGGGACACCGGGGAGCTGTTTTTT.